The clone carrying this T cell receptor beta chain was observed many times. Its antigen is still unknown. With the read ending 3 residues before the CDR3 end, the germline J gene is used to fill in that end. Control and CVID samples contributed equal amounts of genomic DNA. Clones were read by immunoSEQ multiplex PCR, and TCRdb kept only the in-frame ones, dropping some. The sample yields 20,000 to 30,000 clones, without any singletons. Each donor provided about 5 to 9 ml of heparinized whole blood. These data come from a study of T cell clonality in common variable immunodeficiency. Whole-study results and caveats: In common variable immunodeficiency, TCR beta chains reportedly carried fewer deletions and N-nucleotide insertions. Compared with controls, CVID subjects had fewer shared TCRbeta clones. What drives increased CVID clonality needs T cell subpopulation sequencing.

Trimming shortened V by 7 bases and J by 9 bases, and 10 bases separated the two germline ends. The CDR3 sequence is 11 residues long. The germline CDR1 and CDR2 sequences are SNHLY and FYNNEI. The receptor's source is a human donor with common variable immunodeficiency. The J gene is TRBJ2-1, the V gene TRBV2; a possible D gene is TRBD2 (5 bases). The sample taken for sequencing was peripheral blood mononuclear cells. The CDR3 reads CASTGFSEQFF. CDR3 DNA (partial): TGTGCCAGCACGGGGTTCAGTGAG. The full variable domain, rest sourced from reference TRBV2 and TRBJ2-1, is EPEVTQTPSHQVTQMGQEVILRCVPISNHLYFYWYRQILGQKVEFLVSFYNNEISEKSEIFDDQFSVERPDGSNFTLKIRSTKLEDSAMYFCASTGFSEQFFGPGTRLTVL.